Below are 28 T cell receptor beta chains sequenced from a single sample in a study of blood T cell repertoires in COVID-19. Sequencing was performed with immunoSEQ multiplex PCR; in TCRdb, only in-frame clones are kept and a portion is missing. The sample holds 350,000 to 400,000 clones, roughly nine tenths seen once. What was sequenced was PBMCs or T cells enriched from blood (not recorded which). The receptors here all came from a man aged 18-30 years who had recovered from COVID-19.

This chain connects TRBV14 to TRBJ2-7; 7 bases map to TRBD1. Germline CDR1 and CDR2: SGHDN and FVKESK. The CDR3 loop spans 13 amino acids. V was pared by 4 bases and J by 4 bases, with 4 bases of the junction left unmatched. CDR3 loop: CASSPATGYEQYF. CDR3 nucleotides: TGTGCCAGCAGCCCGGCGACAGGGTACGAGCAGTACTTC.

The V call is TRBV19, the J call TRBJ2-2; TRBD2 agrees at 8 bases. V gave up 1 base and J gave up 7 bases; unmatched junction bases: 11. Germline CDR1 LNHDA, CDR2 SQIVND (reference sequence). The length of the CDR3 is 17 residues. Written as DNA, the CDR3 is TGTGCCAGTAGTATAGTGTTTGGAGCGGGAGACATCGGGGAGCTGTTTTTT. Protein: CASSIVFGAGDIGELFF.

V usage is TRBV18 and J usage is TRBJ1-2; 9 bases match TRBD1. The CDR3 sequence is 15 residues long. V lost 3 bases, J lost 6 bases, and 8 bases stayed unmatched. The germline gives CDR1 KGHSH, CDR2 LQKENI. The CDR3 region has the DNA TGTGCCAGCTCACCCCCCGGACAGGGGTTGGATGGCTACACCTTC. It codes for CASSPPGQGLDGYTF.

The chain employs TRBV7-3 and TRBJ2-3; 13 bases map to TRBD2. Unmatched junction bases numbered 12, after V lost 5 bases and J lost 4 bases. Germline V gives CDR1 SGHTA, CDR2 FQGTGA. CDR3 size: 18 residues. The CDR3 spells CASSRITSGRASADTQYF. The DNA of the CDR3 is TGTGCCAGCAGCCGCATCACTAGCGGGAGGGCCTCTGCAGATACGCAGTATTTT.

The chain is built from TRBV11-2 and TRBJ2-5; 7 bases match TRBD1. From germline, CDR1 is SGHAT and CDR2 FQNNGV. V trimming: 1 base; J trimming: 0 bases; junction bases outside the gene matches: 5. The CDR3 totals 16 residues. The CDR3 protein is CASSLVGTVYQETQYF. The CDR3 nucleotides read TGTGCCAGCAGCTTAGTGGGGACAGTGTACCAAGAGACCCAGTACTTC.

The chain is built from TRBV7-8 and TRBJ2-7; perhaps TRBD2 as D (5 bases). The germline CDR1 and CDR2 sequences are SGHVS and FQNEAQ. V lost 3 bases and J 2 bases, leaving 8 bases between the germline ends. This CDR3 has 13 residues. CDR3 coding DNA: TGTGCCAGCAGCTTCGGGATGGCCTACGAGCAGTACTTC. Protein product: CASSFGMAYEQYF.

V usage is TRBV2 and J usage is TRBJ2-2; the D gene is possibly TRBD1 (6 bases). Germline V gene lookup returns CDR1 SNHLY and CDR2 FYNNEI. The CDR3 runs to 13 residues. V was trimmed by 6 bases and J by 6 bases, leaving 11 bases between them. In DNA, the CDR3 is TGTGCCAGCAGAACACAGGGACCCGGGGAGCTGTTTTTT. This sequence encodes CASRTQGPGELFF.

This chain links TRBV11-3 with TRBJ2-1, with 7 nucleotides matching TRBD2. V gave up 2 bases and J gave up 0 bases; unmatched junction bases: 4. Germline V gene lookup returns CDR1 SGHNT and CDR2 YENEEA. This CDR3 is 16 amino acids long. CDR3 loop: CASSLSRGGSYNEQFF. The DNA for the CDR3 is TGTGCCAGCAGCTTAAGTCGCGGGGGCTCCTACAATGAGCAGTTCTTC.

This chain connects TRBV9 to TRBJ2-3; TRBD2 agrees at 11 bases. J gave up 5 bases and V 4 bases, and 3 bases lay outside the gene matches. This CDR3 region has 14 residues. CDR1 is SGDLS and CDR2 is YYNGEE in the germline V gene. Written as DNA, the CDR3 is TGTGCCAGCAGCTCCGGGACTAGCGGAGATACGCAGTATTTT. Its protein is CASSSGTSGDTQYF.

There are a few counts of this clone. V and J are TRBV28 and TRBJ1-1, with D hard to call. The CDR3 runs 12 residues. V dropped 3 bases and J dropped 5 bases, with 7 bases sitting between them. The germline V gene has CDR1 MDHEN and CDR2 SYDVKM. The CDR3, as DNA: TGTGCCAGCAGTTTCTCGGTAACTGAAGCTTTCTTT. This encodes CASSFSVTEAFF.

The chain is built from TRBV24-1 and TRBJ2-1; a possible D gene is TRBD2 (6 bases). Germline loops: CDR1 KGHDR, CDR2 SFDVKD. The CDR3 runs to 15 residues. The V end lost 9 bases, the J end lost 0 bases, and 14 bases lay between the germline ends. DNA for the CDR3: TGTGCCACCGGCCGTGCGGGATACTCCTACAATGAGCAGTTCTTC. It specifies CATGRAGYSYNEQFF.

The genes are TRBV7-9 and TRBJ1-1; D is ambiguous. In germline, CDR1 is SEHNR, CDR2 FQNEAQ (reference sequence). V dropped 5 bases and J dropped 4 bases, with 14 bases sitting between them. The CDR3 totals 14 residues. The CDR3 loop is CASSLLAGSTEAFF. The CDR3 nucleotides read TGTGCCAGCAGCCTCCTCGCGGGGTCCACTGAAGCTTTCTTT.

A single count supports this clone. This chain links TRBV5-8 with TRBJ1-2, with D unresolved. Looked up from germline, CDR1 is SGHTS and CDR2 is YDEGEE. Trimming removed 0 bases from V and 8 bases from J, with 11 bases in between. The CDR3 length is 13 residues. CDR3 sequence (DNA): TGTGCCAGCAGCTTGGCGGCGGCGCTGGGCTACACCTTC. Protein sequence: CASSLAAALGYTF.

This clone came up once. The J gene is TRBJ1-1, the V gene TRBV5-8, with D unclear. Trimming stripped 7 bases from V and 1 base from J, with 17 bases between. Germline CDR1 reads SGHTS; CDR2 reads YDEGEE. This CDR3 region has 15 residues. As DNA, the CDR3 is TGTGCCAGCGGGCTCGGGAATCGGGGGAACACTGAAGCTTTCTTT. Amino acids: CASGLGNRGNTEAFF.

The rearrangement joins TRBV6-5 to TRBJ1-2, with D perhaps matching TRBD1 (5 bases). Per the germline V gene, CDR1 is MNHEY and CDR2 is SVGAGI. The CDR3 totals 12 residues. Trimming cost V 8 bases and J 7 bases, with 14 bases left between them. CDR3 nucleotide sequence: TGTGCCAGCCTATCGGGGGAACGTGGCTACACCTTC. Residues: CASLSGERGYTF.

This CDR3 reads CASEMSGANVLTF. In DNA, the CDR3 is TGTGCCAGCGAGATGAGTGGGGCCAACGTCCTGACTTTC. V and J are TRBV6-5 and TRBJ2-6; no definite D call. Germline V gives CDR1 MNHEY, CDR2 SVGAGI. This CDR3 is 13 amino acids long. The V end was cut by 8 bases, the J end by 3 bases, with 8 bases between.

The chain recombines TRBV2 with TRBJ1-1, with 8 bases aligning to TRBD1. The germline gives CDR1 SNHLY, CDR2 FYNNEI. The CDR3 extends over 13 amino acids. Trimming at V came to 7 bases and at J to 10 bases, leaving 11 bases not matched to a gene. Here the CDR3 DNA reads TGTGCCAGCACGGGGACAGGAGCACCACCAGCTTTCTTT. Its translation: CASTGTGAPPAFF. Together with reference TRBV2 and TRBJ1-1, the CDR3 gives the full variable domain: EPEVTQTPSHQVTQMGQEVILRCVPISNHLYFYWYRQILGQKVEFLVSFYNNEISEKSEIFDDQFSVERPDGSNFTLKIRSTKLEDSAMYFCASTGTGAPPAFFGQGTRLTVV.

The CDR3 is CASSTRTGIGDEQFF. CDR3 sequence (DNA): TGTGCCAGCAGCACACGGACAGGGATAGGGGATGAGCAGTTCTTC. The chain carries TRBV11-2 and TRBJ2-1; TRBD1 matches at 8 bases. The CDR3 is 15 amino acids. V shed 5 bases, J shed 8 bases, and the junction held 11 bases outside the gene matches. From germline, CDR1 is SGHAT and CDR2 FQNNGV.

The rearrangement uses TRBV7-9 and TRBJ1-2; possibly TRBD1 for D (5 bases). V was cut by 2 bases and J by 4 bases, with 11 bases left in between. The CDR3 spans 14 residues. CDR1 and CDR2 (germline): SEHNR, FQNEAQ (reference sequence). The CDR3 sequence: CASSLTTGFYGYTF. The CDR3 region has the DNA TGTGCCAGCAGCTTAACCACAGGATTCTATGGCTACACCTTC.

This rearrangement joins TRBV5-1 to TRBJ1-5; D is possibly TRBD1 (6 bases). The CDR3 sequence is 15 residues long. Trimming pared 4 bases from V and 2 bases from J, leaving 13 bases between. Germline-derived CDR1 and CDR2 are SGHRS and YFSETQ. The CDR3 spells CASSPFPGGNQPQHF. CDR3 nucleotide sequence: TGCGCCAGCAGCCCATTTCCAGGGGGCAATCAGCCCCAGCATTTT.

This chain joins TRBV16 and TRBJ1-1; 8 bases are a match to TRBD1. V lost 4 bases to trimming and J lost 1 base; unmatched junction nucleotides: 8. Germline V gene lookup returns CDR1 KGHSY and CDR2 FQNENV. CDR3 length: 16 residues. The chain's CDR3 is CASSRPGQGRNTEAFF. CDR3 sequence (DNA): TGTGCCAGCAGCCGACCCGGACAGGGTAGGAACACTGAAGCTTTCTTT.

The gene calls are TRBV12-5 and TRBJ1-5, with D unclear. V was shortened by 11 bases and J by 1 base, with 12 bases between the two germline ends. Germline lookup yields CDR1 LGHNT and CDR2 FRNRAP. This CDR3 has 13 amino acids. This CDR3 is CASAPGSNQPQHF. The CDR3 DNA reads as TGTGCTTCCGCCCCGGGGAGCAATCAGCCCCAGCATTTT.

CDR3 region: CASSPTRGRDTEAFF. The DNA of the CDR3 is TGTGCCAGCAGCCCAACTAGGGGGCGAGACACTGAAGCTTTCTTT. V usage is TRBV11-2 and J usage is TRBJ1-1; 7 bases are shared with TRBD1. Per germline, CDR1 SGHAT and CDR2 FQNNGV. The trim removed 5 bases at V and 3 bases at J, leaving 9 bases unmatched. The CDR3 sequence is 15 residues long.

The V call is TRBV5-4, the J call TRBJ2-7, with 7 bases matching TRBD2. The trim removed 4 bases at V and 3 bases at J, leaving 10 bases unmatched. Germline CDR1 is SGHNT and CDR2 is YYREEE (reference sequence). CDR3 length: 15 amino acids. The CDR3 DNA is TGTGCCAGCAGCCCGACCCTAGGCGGGAGCTACGAGCAGTACTTC. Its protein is CASSPTLGGSYEQYF.

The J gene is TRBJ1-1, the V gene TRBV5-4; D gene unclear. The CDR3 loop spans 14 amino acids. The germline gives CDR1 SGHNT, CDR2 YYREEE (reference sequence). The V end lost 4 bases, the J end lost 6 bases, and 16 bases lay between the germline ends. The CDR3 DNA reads TGTGCCAGCAGCACCCGGGAACGGTTCTCTGAAGCTTTCTTT. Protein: CASSTRERFSEAFF.

For the CDR3, the DNA is TGTGCCAGCAGCTTAAATGCCGGGAAGCTTAATGAAAAACTGTTTTTT. Translation: CASSLNAGKLNEKLFF. The chain couples TRBV5-5 to TRBJ1-4, with no clear D. The CDR3 contains 16 residues. V lost 2 bases to trimming and J lost 4 bases, with 15 bases between them. Germline V gene data show CDR1 as SGHKS and CDR2 as YYEKEE (reference sequence).

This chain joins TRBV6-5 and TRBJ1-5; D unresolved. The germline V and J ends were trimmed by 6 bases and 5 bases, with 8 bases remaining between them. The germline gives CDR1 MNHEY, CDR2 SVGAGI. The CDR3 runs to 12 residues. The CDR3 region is CASSQRDQPQHF. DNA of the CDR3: TGTGCCAGCAGCCAGAGGGATCAGCCCCAGCATTTT.

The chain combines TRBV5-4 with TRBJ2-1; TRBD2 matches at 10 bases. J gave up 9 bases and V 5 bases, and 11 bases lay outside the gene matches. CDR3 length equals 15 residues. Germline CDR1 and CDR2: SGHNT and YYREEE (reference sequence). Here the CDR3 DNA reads TGTGCCAGCAGGATGGATCTAGCGGGGGAAAGTGAGCAGTTCTTC. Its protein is CASRMDLAGESEQFF.